These 19 T cell receptor beta chains were sequenced from one sample in a study of blood T cell repertoires in COVID-19. Clones were sequenced by immunoSEQ multiplex PCR, and TCRdb holds only the in-frame ones, with some missing. The data show more than 95,000 clones, approximately 90% seen once. The specimen sequenced was peripheral blood. Every receptor here comes from a human donor in a cohort sampled during active COVID-19.

The genes are TRBV19 and TRBJ1-3; D gene unclear. This CDR3 spans 16 amino acids. V was trimmed by 4 bases and J by 0 bases, leaving 13 bases between them. The germline gives CDR1 LNHDA, CDR2 SQIVND (reference sequence). The CDR3 here is CASSTFDTNSGNTIYF. CDR3 nucleotides: TGTGCCAGTAGTACCTTTGACACGAACTCTGGAAACACCATATATTTT.

Of note for this clone: One end of the junction is discordant with germline, which a read error may explain. The genes are TRBV28 and TRBJ2-1; D is unclear. Germline loops: CDR1 MDHEN, CDR2 SYDVKM. The CDR3 loop spans 13 amino acids. The DNA for the CDR3 is TGTGCCAGCAGTTTGCGGCTAGGTAATGGGCAGTTCTTC. It is translated as CASSLRLGNGQFF.

The CDR3 loop reads CASSLAGQGIAGANVLTF. CDR3 coding DNA: TGCGCCAGCAGCTTGGCGGGACAGGGGATTGCTGGGGCCAACGTCCTGACTTTC. The chain recombines TRBV5-1 with TRBJ2-6, with TRBD1 matching over 10 bases. The J segment lost 2 bases and the V segment lost 0 bases, leaving 5 bases of the junction unmatched. CDR3 length: 18 amino acids. Germline-derived CDR1 and CDR2 are SGHRS and YFSETQ.

The genes are TRBV7-2 and TRBJ2-5; D perhaps matches TRBD1 (6 bases). The germline CDR1 and CDR2 sequences are SGHTA and FQGNSA. The CDR3 loop spans 14 amino acids. The V and J ends lost 3 bases and 1 base respectively, with 9 bases between them. In DNA form, the CDR3 reads TGTGCCAGCAGCTTCCGGACAGTCCAAGAGACCCAGTACTTC. It is translated as CASSFRTVQETQYF.

The V call is TRBV10-3, the J call TRBJ1-6, with 9 bases aligning to TRBD1. This CDR3 has 13 amino acids. Trimming removed 6 bases from V and 13 bases from J; junction bases left unmatched: 7. CDR1 is ENHRY, CDR2 SYGVKD, per germline. The CDR3 DNA sequence: TGTGCCATCAGGGGGGACAGGGACCTCCCCCTCCACTTT. Encoded protein: CAIRGDRDLPLHF.

This clone was recorded only once. The genes are TRBV10-3 and TRBJ1-3; D is undetermined. V was cut by 4 bases and J by 0 bases, with 10 bases left in between. CDR1 and CDR2 (germline): ENHRY, SYGVKD. The CDR3 sequence is 15 residues long. The CDR3 loop reads CAISAAGSSGNTIYF. CDR3 coding DNA: TGTGCCATCAGTGCGGCCGGGAGCTCTGGAAACACCATATATTTT.

The J gene is TRBJ1-1, the V gene TRBV7-8; possible D gene TRBD1, 5 bases. V lost 4 bases to trimming and J lost 0 bases, with 12 bases between them. Looked up from germline, CDR1 is SGHVS and CDR2 is FQNEAQ. This CDR3 is 15 amino acids long. CDR3 DNA: TGTGCCAGCAGCTGGCGGGGGTATCTGAACACTGAAGCTTTCTTT. Protein sequence: CASSWRGYLNTEAFF.

There are a few counts of this clone. The rearrangement joins TRBV30 to TRBJ2-3, with 12 bases that match TRBD1. The length of the CDR3 is 16 residues. V gave up 3 bases and J gave up 4 bases; unmatched junction bases: 8. Germline V lookup: CDR1 GTSNPN, CDR2 SVGIG (reference sequence). The CDR3 coding sequence is TGTGCCTGGAGAACAAAGGGACAGGGGGCCGCAGATACGCAGTATTTT. It encodes CAWRTKGQGAADTQYF.

The CDR3 spells CSVGASRETQYF. CDR3 DNA sequence: TGCAGCGTGGGGGCTAGCCGGGAGACCCAGTACTTC. The rearrangement links TRBV29-1 to TRBJ2-5, with D possibly being TRBD1 (6 bases). Germline-derived CDR1 and CDR2 are SQVTM and ANQGSEA. V was pared by 6 bases and J by 5 bases, with 13 bases between. The CDR3 sequence is 12 residues long.

The genes are TRBV4-1 and TRBJ2-1, with 12 nucleotides matching TRBD2. The germline V gene encodes CDR1 MGHRA and CDR2 YSYEKL. There are 17 residues in the CDR3. The trim removed 0 bases at V and 8 bases at J, leaving 8 bases unmatched. In DNA form, the CDR3 reads TGCGCCAGCAGCCAAGAGTGGGGGACTAGCGGGCAGTATGAGCAGTTCTTC. Encoded protein: CASSQEWGTSGQYEQFF.

The chain recombines TRBV20-1 with TRBJ2-1; D is undetermined. The CDR3 contains 14 residues. Germline CDR1 DFQATT, CDR2 SNEGSKA (reference sequence). Trimming left V 3 bases short and J 6 bases short, with 15 bases between. The CDR3 here is CSASPSPFGNEQFF. CDR3 sequence (DNA): TGCAGTGCTAGTCCTAGTCCGTTTGGCAATGAGCAGTTCTTC.

The J gene is TRBJ2-7, the V gene TRBV4-1, with a weak D call TRBD1 (6 bases). Germline loops: CDR1 MGHRA, CDR2 YSYEKL. This CDR3 comprises 15 residues. Trimming removed 2 bases from V and 4 bases from J, with 15 bases in between. The DNA for the CDR3 is TGCGCCAGCAGCCAAACCTCCGGGACAATTTACGAGCAGTACTTC. This translates into CASSQTSGTIYEQYF.

The chain carries TRBV5-5 and TRBJ2-7; 9 positions match TRBD1. CDR1 and CDR2 from the germline V gene are SGHKS and YYEKEE (reference sequence). The V gene end was trimmed by 4 bases and the J gene end by 6 bases; junction bases not matched to a gene: 11. The CDR3 contains 15 residues. The CDR3: CASSPRQGESSEQYF. CDR3 bases: TGTGCCAGCAGCCCCCGACAGGGGGAATCTAGCGAGCAGTACTTC. Together with reference TRBV5-5 and TRBJ2-7, the CDR3 gives the full variable domain: DAGVTQSPTHLIKTRGQQVTLRCSPISGHKSVSWYQQVLGQGPQFIFQYYEKEERGRGNFPDRFSARQFPNYSSELNVNALLLGDSALYLCASSPRQGESSEQYFGPGTRLTVT.

The rearrangement links TRBV2 to TRBJ1-1, with a tentative D call TRBD1 (5 bases). V lost 2 bases, J lost 6 bases, and 13 bases lay in between. The length of the CDR3 is 14 residues. Germline CDR1 reads SNHLY; CDR2 reads FYNNEI. The CDR3 protein is CASSERVGGPEAFF. The CDR3 DNA reads TGTGCCAGCAGTGAACGAGTGGGGGGACCTGAAGCTTTCTTT. Full variable domain (missing parts from reference TRBV2 and TRBJ1-1): EPEVTQTPSHQVTQMGQEVILRCVPISNHLYFYWYRQILGQKVEFLVSFYNNEISEKSEIFDDQFSVERPDGSNFTLKIRSTKLEDSAMYFCASSERVGGPEAFFGQGTRLTVV.

DNA of the CDR3: TGTGCCAGCAGGCCTGTTGGAGAGAGCTCCTATAATTCACCCCTCCACTTT. Amino acid sequence: CASRPVGESSYNSPLHF. The chain links TRBV27 to TRBJ1-6; D is undetermined. This CDR3 is built from 17 residues. The ends were cut back, 6 bases at V and 0 bases at J, with 15 bases in the middle. Germline CDR1 MNHEY, CDR2 SMNVEV (reference sequence).

The CDR3 here is CASSLRGLNRATNEKLFF. CDR3 in DNA: TGTGCCAGTAGTCTCCGGGGACTAAACCGAGCAACTAATGAAAAACTGTTTTTT. This chain links TRBV19 with TRBJ1-4, with D possibly being TRBD1 (5 bases). V dropped 5 bases and J dropped 0 bases, with 19 bases sitting between them. There are 18 residues in the CDR3. Germline CDR1 is LNHDA and CDR2 is SQIVND (reference sequence).

V usage is TRBV20-1 and J usage is TRBJ1-1, with 12 bases fitting TRBD1. CDR1 is DFQATT and CDR2 is SNEGSKA in the germline V gene (reference sequence). Trimming cost V 3 bases and J 2 bases; bases outside gene matches: 10. The CDR3 runs 17 residues. CDR3 sequence reads: CSASGAGTGGINTEAFF. CDR3 sequence (DNA): TGCAGTGCTAGTGGCGCCGGGACAGGGGGCATTAACACTGAAGCTTTCTTT.

CDR3 protein: CASSQGQGNYGYTF. In DNA, the CDR3 is TGTGCCAGCAGCCAAGGACAGGGGAACTATGGCTACACCTTC. The gene calls are TRBV3-1 (or the pseudogene TRBV3-2) and TRBJ1-2; 8 bases are shared with TRBD1. V was clipped by 1 base and J by 2 bases; unmatched bases: 0. The CDR3 is 14 residues long. Germline-derived CDR1 and CDR2 are LGHDT and YNNKEL (reference sequence).

This rearrangement joins TRBV6-5 to TRBJ2-5; the D gene is possibly TRBD2 (6 bases). Germline loops: CDR1 MNHEY, CDR2 SVGAGI. This CDR3 comprises 13 residues. Trimming cost V 5 bases and J 5 bases, with 12 bases left between them. The CDR3 loop is CASSHRRGETQYF. CDR3 DNA sequence: TGTGCCAGCAGTCACCGCCGGGGGGAGACCCAGTACTTC.